The T cell receptor (beta chain) under discussion was sequenced for a study of regulatory T cells in long-lasting Graves disease. Broader study findings: Persistent cases favored TRBV28, TRBJ1-2 and TRBJ2-5.

At least ten counts were recorded for this clonotype. Its antigen is currently unknown. The CDR3 sequence is 16 residues long. CDR1 and CDR2 (germline): SGHAT, FQNNGV. The V end was cut by 5 bases, the J end by 6 bases, with 23 bases between. Building the TCR beta libraries relied on iRepertoire HTBI primers, and CDR3 regions underwent Arm-PCR. TCRdb re-called the multiplex PCR reads with MiXCR, one entry per CDR3 protein. The data show fewer than 550,000 distinct CDR3 sequences, about 16% seen once. Sample time point: newly diagnosed GD, antithyroid drugs for less than 3 months. The TCR library was made from RNA that had been extracted from PBMCs in TRIzol. This sample was shared with a second study, whose subject was T cells in Graves' hyperthyroidism and ophthalmopathy. That work states: HTBI primers drove first-round RT-PCR of the TCR CDR3.

This specimen was peripheral blood mononuclear cells (PBMCs), taken at new diagnosis, from a patient treated with antithyroid drugs. The chain carries TRBV11-2 and TRBJ2-7, with TRBD1 as a possible D gene (6 bases). This receptor was taken from a middle-aged woman with Graves disease. The CDR3 DNA follows: TGTGCCAGCAGCCGAAGTACCGGGACACCCTCGACCGAGCAGTACTTC. Its protein product is CASSRSTGTPSTEQYF. The full variable domain, with the rest looked up from reference TRBV11-2 and TRBJ2-7, is EAGVAQSPRYKIIEKRQSVAFWCNPISGHATLYWYQQILGQGPKLLIQFQNNGVVDDSQLPKDRFSAERLKGVDSTLKIQPAKLEDSAVYLCASSRSTGTPSTEQYFGPGTRLTVT.